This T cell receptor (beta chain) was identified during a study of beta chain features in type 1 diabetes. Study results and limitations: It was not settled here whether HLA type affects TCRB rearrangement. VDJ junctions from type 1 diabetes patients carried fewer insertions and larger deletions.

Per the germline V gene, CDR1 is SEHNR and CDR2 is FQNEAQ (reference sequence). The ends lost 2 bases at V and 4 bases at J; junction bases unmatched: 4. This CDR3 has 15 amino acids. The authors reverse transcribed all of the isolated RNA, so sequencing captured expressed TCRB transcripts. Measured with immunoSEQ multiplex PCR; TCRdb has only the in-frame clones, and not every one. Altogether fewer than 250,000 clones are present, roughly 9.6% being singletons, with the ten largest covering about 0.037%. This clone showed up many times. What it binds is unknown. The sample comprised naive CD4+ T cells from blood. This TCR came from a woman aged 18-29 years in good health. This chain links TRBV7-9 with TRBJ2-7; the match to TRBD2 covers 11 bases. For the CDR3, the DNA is TGTGCCAGCAGCTTACCGAGACTAGCGGGGTACGAGCAGTACTTC. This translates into CASSLPRLAGYEQYF.